What follows is one T cell receptor (beta chain) and its context. The clone's antigen remains unknown. No base quality information exists; no much larger clone differs at one position. The data derive from a study of naive and memory T cell subsets (dated by TCRdb to about 2017). For the wider study: The figure summarizing the skin biopsy and whole blood samples listed around ten blood donors, 7 tuberculin skin test biopsies and 3 saline control biopsies. Usually PCR2 was run as a SYBR Green qPCR and stopped at a set threshold, although low-input samples could use end-point PCR (roughly 6 cycles) instead. Here is what the overall study found, with its caveats: The RNA-based method was acknowledged to be potentially sensitive to changes in TCR transcripts with T cell activation and differentiation.

Using 3' ligation of a UMI-containing oligonucleotide to TCR cDNA, the study laid out a robust and sensitive protocol to amplify, sequence and analyze TCRs. For whole blood analysis, more than 2 ml of peripheral blood was collected from healthy adult volunteers into Tempus tubes, and RNA was extracted following the manufacturer's instructions. Total RNA, without cell sorting, was DNase treated with RQ1 DNase before reverse transcription, targeting roughly 1 to 1000 ng input. Libraries were prepared from skin biopsies and whole blood so that pipeline robustness could be tested in samples in which T cells form a minority population. As encoded in the germline V gene, CDR1 is SQVTM while CDR2 is ANQGSEA. V was cut back by 1 base and J by 6 bases, leaving a gap of 9 bases between them. The CDR3 runs 13 amino acids, cysteine and phenylalanine included. Here the CDR3 DNA is all that survives: 39 bases in frame from base 1.

The library was made by 5' RACE. Four rounds of PCR, run with the SP2 primer together with nested alpha and beta constant region primers, were used to amplify the ligated cDNA. For the blood and skin samples, TCR RNA was reverse transcribed with SuperScript IV using primers for the alpha and beta constant regions. An oligonucleotide carrying the Illumina SP2 primer and a UMI was ligated to the cDNA 3' end using T4 RNA ligase 1. The 12-nucleotide UMI consisted of two random hexamers with an eight-base spacer between the hexamers to prevent hairpin formation. From the second PCR onward, the TCR alpha and beta chain libraries were handled separately, and dual indexing was used for multiplexing. After pooling, the indexed libraries were analyzed by capillary electrophoresis and sequenced on either an Illumina MiSeq or NextSeq. PhiX DNA at about 4.5-8% was spiked into libraries to increase base diversity and improve cluster recognition. In the source study's methods: UMIs were extracted from read 2 by Demultiplexor and combined with the TCR sequence from read 1, and reads were split according to sample indices. Decombinator identified V and J genes and V-J junctions and gave each TCR a five-part identifier that included V and J deletions. Collapsinator relied on UMIs to correct both sequencing errors and PCR amplification heterogeneity, producing a UMI-based abundance for each TCR. CDR3Translator turned identifiers into nucleotide sequence, translated the nucleotide sequence into amino acids, and pulled out CDR3 regions based on terminal motifs. Error-corrected alpha and beta TCR counts from blood and skin were compared after normalization to input RNA amount. The public reads were run again by TCRdb, first through fastp at Q25 and then through MiXCR, and only productive beta chains were kept. A single entry per CDR3 protein holds the most common genes and DNA from its merged rows. TCRdb's processing, not the study's, gives the V and J calls here. In all, the sample holds about 60,000 distinct CDR3 sequences, and 8% of those were seen once. Approximately 21% of the sample belongs to the ten largest clones.

The TCR comes from a female donor in good health. The sequence is built from TRBV29-1 and TRBJ2-2; perhaps TRBD1 is the D gene, with 5 bases matching. DNA sequence: TGCAGCGTTGAAGTCAGGGCGTCCGGGGAGCTGTTTTTT. This yields the protein CSVEVRASGELFF.